Below, one T cell receptor (beta chain) is given with its context. Its antigen is currently unknown. This record belongs to a study of OX40 agonist ivuxolimab in advanced cancers. Turning to the study itself: A history of anti-PD-1, anti-PD-L1 or anti-CTLA-4 therapy was acceptable, and approximately 39% had some.

Notes on the study in general: Dosing at 0.1 to 3.0 mg/kg was accompanied by clonal expansion of CD4+ and CD8+ blood T cells by week 6. Among some nonresponders, normalized T-cell clonal expansion was also low.

Clones were sequenced by immunoSEQ multiplex PCR, and TCRdb holds only the in-frame ones, with some missing. The sample has about 47,000 clones, about 90% seen once. This TCR came from an adult with an advanced solid tumor such as melanoma, head and neck, liver or kidney cancer. Here the sequenced sample was CD4+ or CD8+ T cells sorted from blood, taken in a trial of the OX40 agonist ivuxolimab.

The CDR3 loop reads CASSLVRDPVGEQFF. CDR3 DNA sequence: TGTGCCAGCAGCTTAGTCCGGGACCCCGTGGGTGAGCAGTTCTTC. The chain employs TRBV7-9 and TRBJ2-1; D could derive from TRBD1 or TRBD2 (5 bases each). The CDR3 is made up of 15 amino acids. V dropped 1 base and J dropped 9 bases, with 16 bases sitting between them. The V gene's germline CDR1 is SEHNR and CDR2 FQNEAQ (reference sequence).